Described below is a single TCR beta chain sequence and its context. These data originate in a study of T-cell memory formation after mild COVID-19. TCRdb ran MiXCR on the 5' RACE reads and lists one entry per CDR3 protein. The sample includes fewer than 90,000 distinct CDR3 sequences, 11% to 15% of them seen just once. The CDR3 runs to 14 residues. J was trimmed by 4 bases and V by 4 bases; bases with no gene match: 7. Germline CDR1 LGHNA, CDR2 YSLEER. This TCR derives from an adult woman who had mild COVID-19 (a few samples of this study predate the infection). Cell type and time point are not known. The sequencing input was PBMCs or a T cell subset sorted from them (not recorded which). The chain is built from TRBV4-3 and TRBJ2-7; 7 nucleotides match TRBD2. CDR3 amino acids: CASSLHGGVYEQYF. CDR3 nucleotides: TGCGCCAGCAGCCTACATGGGGGGGTGTACGAGCAGTACTTC.